Sequencing of this T cell receptor beta chain was carried out in a study of blood T cell repertoires in COVID-19. Looking at the study overall: PBMCs, B-cell-depleted T cells, or T cells provided the cDNA or gDNA that made up the material.

The V gene's germline CDR1 is MDHEN and CDR2 SYDVKM. The CDR3 is made up of 15 amino acids. V was clipped by 6 bases and J by 0 bases, with 14 bases between them. Sequencing was performed with immunoSEQ multiplex PCR; in TCRdb, only in-frame clones are kept and a portion is missing. The sample carries 90,000 to 120,000 clones, more than 80% recorded once. The clonotype originates from a woman aged 80 or over with acute or convalescent COVID-19. Input material: peripheral blood. This chain connects TRBV28 to TRBJ1-1; D gene ambiguous. The CDR3 protein is CASSAPARVNTEAFF. In DNA form, the CDR3 reads TGTGCCAGCAGCGCTCCGGCGAGGGTGAACACTGAAGCTTTCTTT.